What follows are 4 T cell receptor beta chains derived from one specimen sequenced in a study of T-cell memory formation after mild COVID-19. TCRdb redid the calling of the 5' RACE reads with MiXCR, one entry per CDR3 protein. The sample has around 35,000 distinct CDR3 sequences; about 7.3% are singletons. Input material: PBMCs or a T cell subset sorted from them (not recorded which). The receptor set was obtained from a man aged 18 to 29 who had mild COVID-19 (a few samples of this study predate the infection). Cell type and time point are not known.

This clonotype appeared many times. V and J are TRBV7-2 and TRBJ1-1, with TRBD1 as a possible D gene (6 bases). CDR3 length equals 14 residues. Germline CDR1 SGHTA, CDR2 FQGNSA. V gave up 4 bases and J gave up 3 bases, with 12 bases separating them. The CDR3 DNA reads TGTGCCAGCAGCTGGAGGGGGTGGGACACTGAAGCTTTCTTT. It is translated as CASSWRGWDTEAFF.

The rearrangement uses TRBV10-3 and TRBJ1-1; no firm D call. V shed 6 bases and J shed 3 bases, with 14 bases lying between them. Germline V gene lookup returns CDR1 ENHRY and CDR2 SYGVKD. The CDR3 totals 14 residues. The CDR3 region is CAIRSSTDYTEAFF. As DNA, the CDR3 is TGTGCCATCAGGAGCTCGACGGATTACACTGAAGCTTTCTTT.

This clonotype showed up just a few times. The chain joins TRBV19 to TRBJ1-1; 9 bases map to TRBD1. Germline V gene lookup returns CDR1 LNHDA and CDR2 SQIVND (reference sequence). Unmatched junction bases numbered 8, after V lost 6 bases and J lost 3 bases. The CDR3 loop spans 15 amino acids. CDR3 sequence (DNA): TGTGCCAGTAGATACACAGGGGGCGCGGACACTGAAGCTTTCTTT. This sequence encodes CASRYTGGADTEAFF.

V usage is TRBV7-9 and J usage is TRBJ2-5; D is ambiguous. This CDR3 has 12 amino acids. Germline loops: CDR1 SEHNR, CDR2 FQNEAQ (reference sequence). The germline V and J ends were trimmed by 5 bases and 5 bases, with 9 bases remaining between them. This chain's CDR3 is CASSNPGETQYF. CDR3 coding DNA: TGTGCCAGCAGCAACCCCGGGGAGACCCAGTACTTC. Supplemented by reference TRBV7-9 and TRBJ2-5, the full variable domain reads DTGVSQNPRHKITKRGQNVTFRCDPISEHNRLYWYRQTLGQGPEFLTYFQNEAQLEKSRLLSDRFSAERPKGSFSTLEIQRTEQGDSAMYLCASSNPGETQYFGPGTRLLVL.